This record looks at one T cell receptor beta chain sequence and its context. Library preparation (for TCRbeta) was performed with unique molecular identifiers. TCRdb ran MiXCR on the PCR reads and lists one entry per CDR3 protein. The data hold some 500,000 distinct CDR3 sequences, with approximately 20% observed a single time. These data belong to a study of T-cell reconstitution after alpha-beta-depleted transplantation in children. CDR1 MNHEY and CDR2 SVGAGI come from the germline V gene. This CDR3 has 14 residues. The junction had 2 bases not matched to a gene; V was cut back by 2 bases and J by 7 bases.

Source: PBMCs from the stem cell graft donor, taken from the stem cell graft. This receptor was obtained from a human donor who donated a stem cell graft to a child with acute lymphoblastic leukemia. The V gene is TRBV6-5, the J gene TRBJ1-4; TRBD1 matches at 9 bases. For the CDR3, the DNA is TGTGCCAGCAGTTACACAGGGGGCGGTGAAAAACTGTTTTTT. Protein sequence: CASSYTGGGEKLFF.